A single T cell receptor beta chain is shown here with its context. Its antigen is not known. The CDR3 is 13 amino acids. Trimming removed 7 bases at V and 3 bases at J, with 13 bases between. Germline-derived CDR1 and CDR2 are MNHEY and SVGAGI. This entry comes from a study of a mutant IDH1 vaccine in newly diagnosed glioma. Assay used: immunoSEQ multiplex PCR; TCRdb lists only in-frame clones, some missing. Of fewer than 40,000 clones listed, 55% to 60% were seen once; the top ten hold about 11%. Time point defined: week 5, during vaccination. Doses of 300 ug of mutant IDH1 20-mer peptide were given with topical imiquimod.

The sequence came from a young woman with glioma. Sequencing used PBMCs, obtained from a glioma patient whose treatment included an IDH1 peptide vaccine. This chain connects TRBV6-5 to TRBJ2-7, with unresolved D. CDR3 sequence (DNA): TGTGCCAGCAAAAAGGCTTCCCTCTACGAGCAGTACTTC. Encoded protein: CASKKASLYEQYF.